This note documents a single T cell receptor beta chain sequence. V was pared by 4 bases and J by 8 bases, with 13 bases of the junction left unmatched. Germline V lookup: CDR1 MNHEY, CDR2 SMNVEV (reference sequence). This CDR3 is 16 amino acids long. This sample stems from a study of shared clonotypes between healthy human individuals. In the original analysis: Because ImmunoSEQ provided only junction sequences with no quality scores, the filtering differed. The assay was immunoSEQ multiplex PCR, and TCRdb's table has in-frame clones only and misses some. For V, J and clone size, that table is used; D and trimming come from the DNA. The sample consists of 2 million to 3 million clones, roughly nine tenths of them appearing once.

The source material was naive CD4+ T cells sorted from blood. Subset defined: CD45RA+ positively selected. The chain is built from TRBV27 and TRBJ2-1, with TRBD2 identical over 8 bases. The sequence came from a man younger than 35 in good health. CDR3 sequence (DNA): TGTGCCAGCAGTTCTTTAGGGGTAGCGGGAACCCATGAGCAGTTCTTC. Its protein is CASSSLGVAGTHEQFF.